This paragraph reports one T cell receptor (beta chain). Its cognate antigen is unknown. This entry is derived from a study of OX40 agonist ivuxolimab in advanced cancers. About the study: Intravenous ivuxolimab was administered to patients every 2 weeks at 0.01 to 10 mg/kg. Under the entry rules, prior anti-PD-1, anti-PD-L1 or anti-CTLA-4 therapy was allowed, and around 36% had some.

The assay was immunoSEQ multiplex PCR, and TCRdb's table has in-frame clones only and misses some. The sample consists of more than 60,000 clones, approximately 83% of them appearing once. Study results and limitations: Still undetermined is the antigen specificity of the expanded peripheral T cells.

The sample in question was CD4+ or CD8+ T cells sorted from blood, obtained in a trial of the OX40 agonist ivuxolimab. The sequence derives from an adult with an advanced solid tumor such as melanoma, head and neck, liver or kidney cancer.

CDR3: CASSPVRRVEPQHF. Written as DNA, the CDR3 is TGTGCCAGCAGTCCTGTAAGGAGAGTAGAGCCCCAGCATTTT. V and J are TRBV6-5 and TRBJ1-5; D unclear. Germline V gene data show CDR1 as MNHEY and CDR2 as SVGAGI. There are 14 residues in the CDR3. With 5 bases removed from V and 8 bases from J, the gap between germline ends came to 16 bases.